This is a list of T cell receptor beta chains from one sample in a study of T cell repertoires in cytomegalovirus infection. TCRdb called the reads again in MiXCR, with one record for every CDR3 protein. The sample holds 350,000 to 450,000 distinct CDR3 sequences, 18% seen once. Specimen: PBMCs. The receptor source for this set is a human donor in good health (CMV status not recorded). Some clones in this sample may be carry-over from other donors' samples. Each CDR3 is given with its conserved first and last residue. The order of the fields is D gene, J gene, clone size, V gene, CDR3 protein, CDR3 DNA. A D gene is named only where the DNA matches it firmly. For some rows the clone size is stated as once, few or many, or as a class when expanded; others skip it.

D gene: TRBD1; J gene: TRBJ2-3; clone size: few; V gene: TRBV4-1; CDR3 protein: CASSRFQQGPDTQYF; CDR3 DNA: TGCGCCAGCAGTCGCTTTCAACAGGGGCCAGATACGCAGTATTTT
D gene: TRBD2; J gene: TRBJ2-7; clone size: few; V gene: TRBV7-9; CDR3 protein: CASNNRGGLAGVAEQYF; CDR3 DNA: TGTGCCAGCAACAACAGAGGGGGACTAGCGGGAGTGGCCGAGCAGTACTTC
D gene: -; J gene: TRBJ2-5; clone size: many; V gene: TRBV7-2; CDR3 protein: CASTAGTGVRETQYF; CDR3 DNA: TGTGCCAGCACCGCCGGGACGGGAGTCCGGGAGACCCAGTACTTC
D gene: TRBD1; J gene: TRBJ2-5; clone size: few; V gene: TRBV28; CDR3 protein: CASSTGGLQETQYF; CDR3 DNA: TGTGCCAGCAGCACAGGGGGCTTGCAAGAGACCCAGTACTTC
D gene: -; J gene: TRBJ1-1; clone size: few; V gene: TRBV12-3/TRBV12-4; CDR3 protein: CASSLDTGREAFF; CDR3 DNA: TGTGCCAGCAGTCTCGACACGGGTCGGGAAGCTTTCTTT
D gene: TRBD1; J gene: TRBJ1-2; clone size: few; V gene: TRBV2; CDR3 protein: CASSDVGGGSYGYTF; CDR3 DNA: TGTGCCAGCAGTGATGTGGGAGGGGGCTCCTATGGCTACACCTTC
D gene: -; J gene: TRBJ1-2; clone size: -; V gene: TRBV10-3; CDR3 protein: CAISDQGANYGYTF; CDR3 DNA: TGTGCCATCAGTGACCAGGGAGCTAACTATGGCTACACCTTC
D gene: TRBD1; J gene: TRBJ2-5; clone size: many; V gene: TRBV7-2; CDR3 protein: CASTQRTGLETQYF; CDR3 DNA: TGTGCCAGCACTCAGAGGACAGGGTTGGAGACCCAGTACTTC
D gene: TRBD2; J gene: TRBJ2-2; clone size: -; V gene: TRBV12-3/TRBV12-4; CDR3 protein: CASSLGLAGGPGELFF; CDR3 DNA: TGTGCCAGCAGTTTAGGGCTAGCGGGGGGACCCGGGGAGCTGTTTTTT
D gene: -; J gene: TRBJ1-5; clone size: few; V gene: TRBV28; CDR3 protein: CASSLSDSVYSNQPQHF; CDR3 DNA: TGTGCCAGCAGTTTATCAGACAGCGTTTATAGCAATCAGCCCCAGCATTTT
D gene: -; J gene: TRBJ1-1; clone size: few; V gene: TRBV25-1; CDR3 protein: CASRGTGRSEAFF; CDR3 DNA: TGTGCCAGCCGGGGAACAGGGCGGTCTGAAGCTTTCTTT
D gene: TRBD1; J gene: TRBJ2-3; clone size: many; V gene: TRBV7-2; CDR3 protein: CASRRDSLSTDTQYF; CDR3 DNA: TGTGCCAGCAGACGGGACAGCTTAAGCACAGATACGCAGTATTTT
D gene: -; J gene: TRBJ2-7; clone size: many; V gene: TRBV7-2; CDR3 protein: CASSSRSYEQYF; CDR3 DNA: TGTGCCAGCAGCTCCCGTTCCTACGAGCAGTACTTC
D gene: -; J gene: TRBJ2-5; clone size: few; V gene: TRBV4-2; CDR3 protein: CASVGGGRETQYF; CDR3 DNA: TGTGCCAGTGTTGGGGGGGGGCGGGAGACCCAGTACTTC
D gene: TRBD1; J gene: TRBJ2-5; clone size: many; V gene: TRBV9; CDR3 protein: CASSVAGAGGEETQYF; CDR3 DNA: TGTGCCAGCAGCGTAGCTGGGGCAGGGGGCGAAGAGACCCAGTACTTC